This entry lists 15 T cell receptor beta chains sequenced from one sample in a study of OX40 agonist ivuxolimab in advanced cancers. Profiled with immunoSEQ multiplex PCR; TCRdb holds only in-frame clones, not every one. Of about 91,000 clones detected, about 87% appear once; the ten largest clones hold about 4%. Sequencing was performed on CD4+ or CD8+ T cells sorted from blood, taken in a trial of the OX40 agonist ivuxolimab. These receptors came from an adult with an advanced solid tumor such as melanoma, head and neck, liver or kidney cancer.

This sequence joins TRBV4-3 and TRBJ2-2; the match to TRBD2 covers 8 bases. J lost 5 bases, V lost 0 bases, and 11 bases had no gene match. The V gene's germline CDR1 is LGHNA and CDR2 YSLEER. This CDR3 contains 18 residues. The CDR3, as DNA: TGCGCCAGCAGCCAAGATTCGCCAGCGGGAGTAGGTACCGGGGAGCTGTTTTTT. Amino acid sequence: CASSQDSPAGVGTGELFF.

In DNA form, the CDR3 reads TGTGCCACCAGTTCGTCGGACAGGGGTGATGAAAAACTGTTTTTT. Amino acid sequence: CATSSSDRGDEKLFF. J is TRBJ1-4 and V is TRBV15, with 9 bases matching TRBD1. Unmatched junction bases numbered 8, after V lost 6 bases and J lost 6 bases. Germline assignment: CDR1 LNHNV and CDR2 YYDKDF (reference sequence). The CDR3 is made up of 15 amino acids.

The CDR3 nucleotides read TGTGCCAGCAGCTTAGATCCGGACCCCAGAAGTGACAATGAGCAGTTCTTC. Protein product: CASSLDPDPRSDNEQFF. This rearrangement joins TRBV11-2 to TRBJ2-1; no clear D. V was pared by 0 bases and J by 5 bases, with 17 bases between. Per the germline V gene, CDR1 is SGHAT and CDR2 is FQNNGV. The CDR3 covers 17 residues. Together with reference TRBV11-2 and TRBJ2-1, the CDR3 gives the full variable domain: EAGVAQSPRYKIIEKRQSVAFWCNPISGHATLYWYQQILGQGPKLLIQFQNNGVVDDSQLPKDRFSAERLKGVDSTLKIQPAKLEDSAVYLCASSLDPDPRSDNEQFFGPGTRLTVL.

The chain uses TRBV9 and TRBJ1-1, with a tentative D call TRBD1 (5 bases). V lost 0 bases to trimming and J lost 9 bases, with 12 bases between them. CDR1 and CDR2 (germline): SGDLS, YYNGEE. CDR3 length: 13 residues. CDR3 DNA sequence: TGTGCCAGCAGCGTAGGTGGGGGATACCAAGCTTTCTTT. Protein sequence: CASSVGGGYQAFF. Looking up the rest from reference TRBV9 and TRBJ1-1 gives the full variable domain: DSGVTQTPKHLITATGQRVTLRCSPRSGDLSVYWYQQSLDQGLQFLIQYYNGEERAKGNILERFSAQQFPDLHSELNLSSLELGDSALYFCASSVGGGYQAFFGQGTRLTVV.

The chain has TRBV5-1 and TRBJ2-1; 9 bases fit TRBD1. Per the germline V gene, CDR1 is SGHRS and CDR2 is YFSETQ. This CDR3 is 16 amino acids long. After removal of 5 bases from V and 9 bases from J, the junction contained 15 bases not matched to a gene. In DNA form, the CDR3 reads TGCGCCAGCAGTATTGAACCGGGACAGGGCTGGAGTGAGCAGTTCTTC. It codes for CASSIEPGQGWSEQFF.

CDR3 nucleotides: TGCGCCAGCAGCTCGGGGACTAGCGGGAGGTTGAGGGAGACCCAGTACTTC. Its protein is CASSSGTSGRLRETQYF. V is TRBV5-1 and J is TRBJ2-5, with 15 nucleotides matching TRBD2. This CDR3 spans 17 amino acids. Per germline, CDR1 SGHRS and CDR2 YFSETQ. V was pared by 3 bases and J by 5 bases, with 8 bases of the junction left unmatched.

The chain recombines TRBV5-4 with TRBJ2-7, with 7 bases lining up with TRBD2. CDR3 size: 14 residues. J lost 0 bases, V lost 4 bases, and 4 bases had no gene match. The germline V gene encodes CDR1 SGHNT and CDR2 YYREEE (reference sequence). The CDR3 protein is CASSPAGSSYEQYF. CDR3 bases: TGTGCCAGCAGCCCAGCGGGGAGCTCCTACGAGCAGTACTTC.

This clone was seen more than once but under ten times. The CDR3 loop reads CASSSPASGRSNEQFF. The CDR3 nucleotides are TGTGCCAGCAGCTCCCCGGCTAGCGGGAGGAGCAATGAGCAGTTCTTC. This rearrangement joins TRBV7-9 to TRBJ2-1; 11 bases line up with TRBD2. This CDR3 is built from 16 residues. Trimming removed 4 bases from V and 6 bases from J; junction bases left unmatched: 8. Germline V gives CDR1 SEHNR, CDR2 FQNEAQ (reference sequence). Complete variable domain (other parts from reference TRBV7-9 and TRBJ2-1): DTGVSQNPRHKITKRGQNVTFRCDPISEHNRLYWYRQTLGQGPEFLTYFQNEAQLEKSRLLSDRFSAERPKGSFSTLEIQRTEQGDSAMYLCASSSPASGRSNEQFFGPGTRLTVL.

As to this clone: The same CDR3 also results from other DNA sequences found in this sample. The chain carries TRBV2 and TRBJ1-1, with 9 bases aligning to TRBD1. Germline V lookup: CDR1 SNHLY, CDR2 FYNNEI. V shed 6 bases and J 4 bases; nucleotides not matched to a gene: 9. The CDR3 has 15 amino acids. The CDR3 nucleotides are TGTGCCAGCAGGGATAGACAGGGGGGACGCACTGAAGCTTTCTTT. Amino acid sequence: CASRDRQGGRTEAFF.

CDR3 bases: TGTGCCAGCAGCCGGGGGGATAGCACAGATACGCAGTATTTT. This gives the protein CASSRGDSTDTQYF. The gene calls are TRBV9 and TRBJ2-3, with 7 nucleotides matching TRBD2. J gave up 0 bases and V 4 bases, and 2 bases lay outside the gene matches. Germline values: CDR1 SGDLS, CDR2 YYNGEE. The CDR3 extends over 14 amino acids.

The chain uses TRBV27 and TRBJ1-5, with no clear D. The CDR3 is 13 amino acids. Germline CDR1 is MNHEY and CDR2 is SMNVEV (reference sequence). The V gene lost 6 bases and the J gene lost 3 bases, with 9 bases spanning the gap. The DNA of the CDR3 is TGTGCCAGCAGGCCGTGGGACAATCAGCCCCAGCATTTT. This gives the protein CASRPWDNQPQHF.

The chain recombines TRBV30 with TRBJ1-4; D possibly corresponds to TRBD1 (6 bases). Looked up from germline, CDR1 is GTSNPN and CDR2 is SVGIG (reference sequence). With 2 bases removed from V and 7 bases from J, the gap between germline ends came to 17 bases. This CDR3 has 15 residues. The CDR3 DNA reads TGTGCCTGGAGTTCAGCGGAGACAGGATTTGAAAAACTGTTTTTT. This translates into CAWSSAETGFEKLFF.

This chain uses TRBV29-1 with TRBJ2-3; D gene uncertain. V was shortened by 3 bases and J by 0 bases, with 1 base between the two germline ends. Per the germline V gene, CDR1 is SQVTM and CDR2 is ANQGSEA. There are 11 residues in the CDR3. This CDR3 is CSVDSTDTQYF. The DNA for the CDR3 is TGCAGCGTTGACAGCACAGATACGCAGTATTTT.

This chain links TRBV10-1 with TRBJ2-5; 10 nucleotides agree with TRBD1. The CDR3 is made up of 16 amino acids. Germline CDR1 reads WNHNN; CDR2 reads SYGVQD (reference sequence). Trimming cost V 3 bases and J 5 bases; bases outside gene matches: 9. The chain's CDR3 is CASSEGDRGVVETQYF. The DNA for the CDR3 is TGCGCCAGCAGTGAAGGGGACAGGGGTGTCGTGGAGACCCAGTACTTC.

The chain couples TRBV11-2 to TRBJ1-2; TRBD1 matches at 11 bases. Germline CDR1 and CDR2: SGHAT and FQNNGV. With 4 bases clipped from V and 6 bases from J, the junction kept 10 bases outside the gene matches. CDR3 length equals 16 residues. DNA for the CDR3: TGTGCCAGCAGCTCCGGACAGGGGGCGCTTCTTCATGGCTACACCTTC. Translated: CASSSGQGALLHGYTF.